A single sample is the source of the 16 T cell receptor beta chains below, sequenced in a study of blood T cell repertoires in COVID-19. Sequencing was performed with immunoSEQ multiplex PCR; in TCRdb, only in-frame clones are kept and a portion is missing. The profile covers over 150,000 clones, with 70% to 90% appearing a single time and over 7% taken by the ten largest. The source material was peripheral blood. The receptors come from a woman of 80 years or more with COVID-19, enrolled during active disease.

The CDR3 protein is CASSYGGDTNYGYTF. The CDR3 DNA sequence: TGTGCCAGCAGTTACGGGGGGGACACGAACTATGGCTACACCTTC. V usage is TRBV6-6 and J usage is TRBJ1-2, with D possibly matching TRBD1 (6 bases). V dropped 2 bases and J dropped 2 bases, with 12 bases sitting between them. Germline V CDR1 and CDR2: MNHNY, SVGAGI (reference sequence). The CDR3 is 15 amino acids.

The rearrangement uses TRBV2 and TRBJ2-7; TRBD1 is a possible D gene (6 bases). Germline loops: CDR1 SNHLY, CDR2 FYNNEI. Trimming stripped 7 bases from V and 3 bases from J, with 13 bases between. This CDR3 region has 13 residues. The DNA of the CDR3 is TGTGCCAGCACCCTTGGACAGAACTACGAGCAGTACTTC. This sequence encodes CASTLGQNYEQYF. The full variable domain, completed using reference TRBV2 and TRBJ2-7, is EPEVTQTPSHQVTQMGQEVILRCVPISNHLYFYWYRQILGQKVEFLVSFYNNEISEKSEIFDDQFSVERPDGSNFTLKIRSTKLEDSAMYFCASTLGQNYEQYFGPGTRLTVT.

The V and J genes are TRBV5-6 and TRBJ2-7, with 15 bases matching TRBD2. Per germline, CDR1 SGHDT and CDR2 YYEEEE. The CDR3 runs to 17 residues. V shed 1 base, J shed 7 bases, and the junction held 9 bases outside the gene matches. This chain's CDR3 is CASSLLGLAGGGGEQYF. The CDR3 nucleotides are TGTGCCAGCAGCTTGCTCGGACTAGCGGGAGGGGGCGGTGAGCAGTACTTC.

The rearrangement uses TRBV7-9 and TRBJ1-4, with TRBD1 matching over 7 bases. The V gene end was trimmed by 8 bases and the J gene end by 4 bases; junction bases not matched to a gene: 7. This CDR3 is 14 amino acids long. Germline V gene sequence: CDR1 SEHNR, CDR2 FQNEAQ (reference sequence). CDR3 nucleotides: TGTGCCAGCGATAGGGGGCACAGTAATGAAAAACTGTTTTTT. Translated, it gives CASDRGHSNEKLFF. The whole variable domain, filled in from reference TRBV7-9 and TRBJ1-4, reads DTGVSQNPRHKITKRGQNVTFRCDPISEHNRLYWYRQTLGQGPEFLTYFQNEAQLEKSRLLSDRFSAERPKGSFSTLEIQRTEQGDSAMYLCASDRGHSNEKLFFGSGTQLSVL.

The rearrangement uses TRBV13 and TRBJ1-1; D is unresolved. The germline gives CDR1 PRHDT, CDR2 FYEKMQ (reference sequence). The V end was cut by 3 bases, the J end by 6 bases, with 14 bases between. CDR3 length equals 14 residues. The CDR3 region has the DNA TGTGCCAGCAGCTTGGCGGTCTTTTCCGCTGAAGCTTTCTTT. Translation gives CASSLAVFSAEAFF. The entire variable domain, with the rest obtained from reference TRBV13 and TRBJ1-1, is as follows: AAGVIQSPRHLIKEKRETATLKCYPIPRHDTVYWYQQGPGQDPQFLISFYEKMQSDKGSIPDRFSAQQFSDYHSELNMSSLELGDSALYFCASSLAVFSAEAFFGQGTRLTVV.

The rearrangement joins TRBV19 to TRBJ1-1, with 7 nucleotides matching TRBD1. The J segment lost 4 bases and the V segment lost 3 bases, leaving 11 bases of the junction unmatched. The CDR3 totals 16 residues. From germline, CDR1 is LNHDA and CDR2 SQIVND (reference sequence). For the CDR3, the DNA is TGTGCCAGTAGTATCTCCCTCCGGGGGACAGCCACTGAAGCTTTCTTT. Translating gives CASSISLRGTATEAFF.

This clone occurred once. The chain couples TRBV4-2 to TRBJ2-4; 8 bases map to TRBD2. Germline CDR1 reads LGHNA; CDR2 reads YNFKEQ. The CDR3 sequence is 18 residues long. J gave up 2 bases and V 0 bases, and 9 bases lay outside the gene matches. CDR3 DNA: TGTGCCAGCAGCCAAGAGACGGGGGGGACGGTTTCCAAAAACATTCAGTACTTC. Translation gives CASSQETGGTVSKNIQYF.

V and J are TRBV7-3 and TRBJ1-1; 9 nucleotides line up with TRBD1. V lost 5 bases to trimming and J lost 4 bases; unmatched junction nucleotides: 5. CDR1 and CDR2 from the germline V gene are SGHTA and FQGTGA. The CDR3 length is 14 residues. The CDR3, as DNA: TGTGCCAGCAGCCCCGGGACAGGGAGCACTGAAGCTTTCTTT. The encoded protein is CASSPGTGSTEAFF.

V is TRBV5-4 and J is TRBJ1-1, with TRBD1 as a possible D gene (5 bases). With 4 bases removed from V and 0 bases from J, the gap between germline ends came to 10 bases. CDR1 is SGHNT and CDR2 is YYREEE in the germline V gene (reference sequence). The CDR3 covers 14 residues. CDR3 region: CASSPDIMNTEAFF. In DNA form, the CDR3 reads TGTGCCAGCAGCCCGGACATTATGAACACTGAAGCTTTCTTT.

The rearrangement links TRBV18 to TRBJ2-1; 13 bases fit TRBD2. The CDR3 has 15 residues. J was trimmed by 5 bases and V by 2 bases; bases with no gene match: 0. CDR1 is KGHSH and CDR2 is LQKENI in the germline V gene. The CDR3 bases are TGTGCCAGCTCACCAGGGACTAGCGGGGACAATGAGCAGTTCTTC. Protein product: CASSPGTSGDNEQFF.

The chain is built from TRBV7-6 and TRBJ2-7, with 9 bases matching TRBD2. Germline assignment: CDR1 SGHVS and CDR2 FNYEAQ. This CDR3 spans 17 amino acids. The trim removed 1 base at V and 4 bases at J, leaving 11 bases unmatched. The chain's CDR3 is CASSLGAGGGSGYEQYF. In DNA form, the CDR3 reads TGTGCCAGCAGCTTAGGAGCGGGAGGAGGATCGGGGTACGAGCAGTACTTC.

The rearrangement uses TRBV19 and TRBJ2-2; TRBD2 aligns across 7 bases. The CDR3 is 15 amino acids. Germline V CDR1 and CDR2: LNHDA, SQIVND (reference sequence). Trimming removed 2 bases from V and 3 bases from J; junction bases left unmatched: 3. Here the CDR3 DNA reads TGTGCCAGTAGTATAAGCGGGGTTGACACCGGGGAGCTGTTTTTT. It yields the protein CASSISGVDTGELFF.

This clone has only a few counts. J is TRBJ2-7 and V is TRBV3-1 (or the pseudogene TRBV3-2); D is possibly TRBD2 (5 bases). V shed 3 bases and J shed 2 bases, with 14 bases lying between them. The CDR3 runs to 15 residues. Germline-derived CDR1 and CDR2 are LGHDT and YNNKEL (reference sequence). CDR3 in DNA: TGTGCCAGCAGCCAGGCAGGTGGGAGCCCCTACGAGCAGTACTTC. It specifies CASSQAGGSPYEQYF.

This chain connects TRBV3-1 (or the pseudogene TRBV3-2) to TRBJ1-5, with no clear D. The CDR3 runs to 13 residues. Germline CDR1 reads LGHDT; CDR2 reads YNNKEL (reference sequence). Trimming took 5 bases from V and 9 from J, leaving 14 bases between them. The CDR3 region is CASSSAQTTPQHF. Here the CDR3 DNA reads TGTGCCAGCAGCAGCGCACAAACGACGCCCCAGCATTTT.

The chain employs TRBV7-6 and TRBJ1-3, with 8 bases matching TRBD1. Germline V gene sequence: CDR1 SGHVS, CDR2 FNYEAQ. The J segment lost 3 bases and the V segment lost 4 bases, leaving 11 bases of the junction unmatched. CDR3 size: 17 residues. CDR3 nucleotides: TGTGCCAGCAGCTCCCCAGGGGGCGGATCATATGGAAACACCATATATTTT. Its translation is CASSSPGGGSYGNTIYF.

The chain joins TRBV5-1 to TRBJ1-2, with a tentative D call TRBD1 (5 bases). This CDR3 comprises 17 residues. Germline values: CDR1 SGHRS, CDR2 YFSETQ. The V end was cut by 0 bases, the J end by 7 bases, with 22 bases between. CDR3 nucleotides: TGCGCCAGCAGCTTGGTGGACGGGGGTCGGGGCCGGAGTGGCTACACCTTC. Its translation: CASSLVDGGRGRSGYTF.